Listed below are T cell receptor beta chains from one sample, sequenced in a study of T cell changes during pregnancy in multiple sclerosis. Only in-frame clones appear in the TCRdb table, and some are missing; sequencing was by immunoSEQ multiplex PCR. The sample has some 74,000 clones, roughly 92% seen once. The material sequenced was peripheral blood, taken after pregnancy. The source is a female donor in good health, enrolled as a control in a pregnancy study. The CDR3 runs from the conserved cysteine through the conserved F or W. D genes are given only for firm matches. Only some rows state a clone size, as once, few, many or a class for expanded clones.

v_call: TRBV27; d_call: TRBD1; clone_size: -; j_call: TRBJ2-6; cdr3_length: 18; cdr3_nt: TGTGCCAGCAGTTTATGGGGACAGGGGGATACTGGGGCCAACGTCCTGACTTTC; cdr3_aa: CASSLWGQGDTGANVLTF
v_call: TRBV29-1; d_call: -; clone_size: -; j_call: TRBJ1-1; cdr3_length: 15; cdr3_nt: TGCAGCGTTGAAGGAACATCAACGGCGAGGACTGAAGCTTTCTTT; cdr3_aa: CSVEGTSTARTEAFF
v_call: TRBV5-1; d_call: TRBD1; clone_size: -; j_call: TRBJ1-1; cdr3_length: 14; cdr3_nt: TGCGCCAGCAGCGAGGGACAGGGGAACACTGAAGCTTTCTTT; cdr3_aa: CASSEGQGNTEAFF
v_call: TRBV4-1; d_call: TRBD2; clone_size: -; j_call: TRBJ2-1; cdr3_length: 16; cdr3_nt: TGCGCCAGCAGCCAAGATTCGACGGGGGGGCGGAATGAGCAGTTCTTC; cdr3_aa: CASSQDSTGGRNEQFF
v_call: TRBV5-1; d_call: TRBD1; clone_size: -; j_call: TRBJ2-5; cdr3_length: 14; cdr3_nt: TGCGCCAGCAGCCCAGACAGGGCCCAAGAGACCCAGTACTTC; cdr3_aa: CASSPDRAQETQYF
v_call: TRBV4-1; d_call: TRBD1; clone_size: -; j_call: TRBJ2-7; cdr3_length: 14; cdr3_nt: TGCGCCAGCAGCCGAGGACAGGGGGCAGGTGAGCAGTACTTC; cdr3_aa: CASSRGQGAGEQYF
v_call: TRBV28; d_call: -; clone_size: -; j_call: TRBJ2-1; cdr3_length: 14; cdr3_nt: TGTGCCAGCAGTTTAATAGCGGACTACAATGAGCAGTTCTTC; cdr3_aa: CASSLIADYNEQFF
v_call: TRBV10-3; d_call: TRBD2; clone_size: -; j_call: TRBJ2-1; cdr3_length: 15; cdr3_nt: TGTGCCATCAGTGACAGGACTAGCGGAGACAATGAGCAGTTCTTC; cdr3_aa: CAISDRTSGDNEQFF
v_call: TRBV9; d_call: TRBD2; clone_size: once; j_call: TRBJ2-3; cdr3_length: 16; cdr3_nt: TGTGCCAGCAGCGTAGGCGGGAGGCCAGAGTTGGATACGCAGTATTTT; cdr3_aa: CASSVGGRPELDTQYF
v_call: TRBV7-6; d_call: TRBD2; clone_size: -; j_call: TRBJ2-1; cdr3_length: 16; cdr3_nt: TGTGCCAGCAGCCAGAGGACTAGCGGGACCTACAATGAGCAGTTCTTC; cdr3_aa: CASSQRTSGTYNEQFF
v_call: TRBV5-4; d_call: -; clone_size: -; j_call: TRBJ2-1; cdr3_length: 15; cdr3_nt: TGTGCCAGCAGCTCACGACAAGCTACTTACAATGAGCAGTTCTTC; cdr3_aa: CASSSRQATYNEQFF
v_call: TRBV25-1; d_call: -; clone_size: -; j_call: TRBJ2-1; cdr3_length: 13; cdr3_nt: TGTGCCAGCAGTGAGGCCCTAGCCGATGAGCAGTTCTTC; cdr3_aa: CASSEALADEQFF
v_call: TRBV5-4; d_call: -; clone_size: -; j_call: TRBJ2-1; cdr3_length: 17; cdr3_nt: TGTGCCAGCAGCTTGGGTGGCGGAGCTAGCTCCTACAATGAGCAGTTCTTC; cdr3_aa: CASSLGGGASSYNEQFF
v_call: TRBV11-2; d_call: -; clone_size: -; j_call: TRBJ2-2; cdr3_length: 15; cdr3_nt: TGTGCCAGCAGCTTACCTCTGCAGGGCACCGGGGAGCTGTTTTTT; cdr3_aa: CASSLPLQGTGELFF
v_call: TRBV4-1; d_call: -; clone_size: few; j_call: TRBJ2-7; cdr3_length: 13; cdr3_nt: TGCGCCAGCAGCCAAGGGTACAACTACGAGCAGTACTTC; cdr3_aa: CASSQGYNYEQYF
v_call: TRBV10-3; d_call: -; clone_size: -; j_call: TRBJ1-5; cdr3_length: 12; cdr3_nt: TGTGCCACCACCCCAGGTGACCAGCCCCAGCATTTT; cdr3_aa: CATTPGDQPQHF
v_call: TRBV7-3; d_call: TRBD2; clone_size: -; j_call: TRBJ2-1; cdr3_length: 14; cdr3_nt: TGTGCCACCGCTCTAGCGGGAGGGAACAATGAGCAGTTCTTC; cdr3_aa: CATALAGGNNEQFF
v_call: TRBV4-2; d_call: TRBD2; clone_size: -; j_call: TRBJ2-3; cdr3_length: 18; cdr3_nt: TGTGCCAGCACCAAGACCGGGACTAGCGGGGCTAGCACAGATACGCAGTATTTT; cdr3_aa: CASTKTGTSGASTDTQYF
v_call: TRBV6-1; d_call: TRBD2; clone_size: -; j_call: TRBJ2-1; cdr3_length: 15; cdr3_nt: TGTGCCAGCAGTGATTCTGCGGGGGGGCCCCATGAGCAGTTCTTC; cdr3_aa: CASSDSAGGPHEQFF
v_call: TRBV10-3; d_call: TRBD2; clone_size: -; j_call: TRBJ2-3; cdr3_length: 16; cdr3_nt: TGTGCCATCAGTGCATCCCTAGCGGGTCTCACAGATACGCAGTATTTT; cdr3_aa: CAISASLAGLTDTQYF
v_call: TRBV5-8; d_call: TRBD1; clone_size: -; j_call: TRBJ2-1; cdr3_length: 16; cdr3_nt: TGTGCCAGCAGCTTGCCGGGACAGAGCTCCTACAATGAGCAGTTCTTC; cdr3_aa: CASSLPGQSSYNEQFF
v_call: TRBV5-1; d_call: -; clone_size: -; j_call: TRBJ1-5; cdr3_length: 13; cdr3_nt: TGCGCCAGCAGCTTTCGGGGGAGTCAGCCCCAGCATTTT; cdr3_aa: CASSFRGSQPQHF
v_call: TRBV5-1; d_call: -; clone_size: -; j_call: TRBJ2-7; cdr3_length: 15; cdr3_nt: TGCGCCAGCAGCTTGGGATCACGGGTTCCCCACGAGCAGTACTTC; cdr3_aa: CASSLGSRVPHEQYF
v_call: TRBV7-9; d_call: TRBD1; clone_size: -; j_call: TRBJ2-7; cdr3_length: 17; cdr3_nt: TGTGCCAGCAGCTTAGTAGGGTGGGGACAGGGTATATACGAGCAGTACTTC; cdr3_aa: CASSLVGWGQGIYEQYF
v_call: TRBV7-2; d_call: TRBD2; clone_size: -; j_call: TRBJ2-7; cdr3_length: 15; cdr3_nt: TGTGCCAGCAGCTTATCGTCGGGAGGGTGGGACGAGCAGTACTTC; cdr3_aa: CASSLSSGGWDEQYF
v_call: TRBV11-2; d_call: -; clone_size: -; j_call: TRBJ2-7; cdr3_length: 14; cdr3_nt: TGTGCCAGCAGCTTACGGTTCTCCTCCTACGAGCAGTACTTC; cdr3_aa: CASSLRFSSYEQYF
v_call: TRBV7-3; d_call: -; clone_size: -; j_call: TRBJ2-1; cdr3_length: 15; cdr3_nt: TGTGCCAGCAGCTTAGGCCCCCCTCTCTACAATGAGCAGTTCTTC; cdr3_aa: CASSLGPPLYNEQFF
v_call: TRBV19; d_call: TRBD1; clone_size: -; j_call: TRBJ1-5; cdr3_length: 15; cdr3_nt: TGTGCCAGTAGTATAGGACAGGGGCTCAATCAGCCCCAGCATTTT; cdr3_aa: CASSIGQGLNQPQHF
v_call: TRBV19; d_call: TRBD1; clone_size: -; j_call: TRBJ2-7; cdr3_length: 14; cdr3_nt: TGTGCCAGTCAGGCAGGGGGCAGTTCCTACGAGCAGTACTTC; cdr3_aa: CASQAGGSSYEQYF
v_call: TRBV5-6; d_call: -; clone_size: -; j_call: TRBJ2-2; cdr3_length: 11; cdr3_nt: TGTGCCAGCACCCGTACCGGGGAGCTGTTTTTT; cdr3_aa: CASTRTGELFF
v_call: TRBV27; d_call: TRBD2; clone_size: few; j_call: TRBJ2-1; cdr3_length: 15; cdr3_nt: TGTGCCAGCAACAGTCTAGCGGGGACCTACAATGAGCAGTTCTTC; cdr3_aa: CASNSLAGTYNEQFF
v_call: TRBV28; d_call: TRBD1; clone_size: once; j_call: TRBJ2-2; cdr3_length: 14; cdr3_nt: TGTGCCAGCTTAGACAGGGGAGCGGTCGGGGAGCTGTTTTTT; cdr3_aa: CASLDRGAVGELFF
v_call: TRBV4-1; d_call: TRBD1; clone_size: -; j_call: TRBJ2-1; cdr3_length: 15; cdr3_nt: TGCGCCAGCAGCCAATACCGACAGGGGGCAGGTGAGCAGTTCTTC; cdr3_aa: CASSQYRQGAGEQFF
v_call: TRBV27; d_call: -; clone_size: -; j_call: TRBJ2-5; cdr3_length: 13; cdr3_nt: TGTGCCAGCAGTTGGGGGCAGAGAGAGACCCAGTACTTC; cdr3_aa: CASSWGQRETQYF
v_call: TRBV19; d_call: -; clone_size: -; j_call: TRBJ1-6; cdr3_length: 13; cdr3_nt: TGTGCCAGTAGTAGATCGCCGGGTTCACCCCTCCACTTT; cdr3_aa: CASSRSPGSPLHF
v_call: TRBV10-2; d_call: -; clone_size: -; j_call: TRBJ2-5; cdr3_length: 13; cdr3_nt: TGCGCCAGCAGTGGCGGAGGTCAAGAGACCCAGTACTTC; cdr3_aa: CASSGGGQETQYF
v_call: TRBV10-1; d_call: TRBD1; clone_size: -; j_call: TRBJ2-5; cdr3_length: 15; cdr3_nt: TGCGCCAGCAGTGACGAGGACAGGGACGGGGAGACCCAGTACTTC; cdr3_aa: CASSDEDRDGETQYF
v_call: TRBV4-2; d_call: TRBD1; clone_size: -; j_call: TRBJ1-2; cdr3_length: 16; cdr3_nt: TGTGCCAGCAGCCAAGAACGGGGACAGGCAAACTATGGCTACACCTTC; cdr3_aa: CASSQERGQANYGYTF
v_call: TRBV11-2; d_call: -; clone_size: once; j_call: TRBJ2-7; cdr3_length: 12; cdr3_nt: TGTGCCAGCAGCTCCAGGGGAGACGAGCAGTACTTC; cdr3_aa: CASSSRGDEQYF
v_call: TRBV10-1; d_call: -; clone_size: -; j_call: TRBJ2-3; cdr3_length: 15; cdr3_nt: TGCGCCAGCAGTGCGGCAGGCAGTAGCACAGATACGCAGTATTTT; cdr3_aa: CASSAAGSSTDTQYF
v_call: TRBV28; d_call: -; clone_size: -; j_call: TRBJ1-1; cdr3_length: 15; cdr3_nt: TGTGCCAGCAGTTGGGGCTTAGGATGGAACACTGAAGCTTTCTTT; cdr3_aa: CASSWGLGWNTEAFF
v_call: TRBV5-1; d_call: -; clone_size: -; j_call: TRBJ1-3; cdr3_length: 14; cdr3_nt: TGCGCCAGCAGCCCCACATCAGCTGGAAACACCATATATTTT; cdr3_aa: CASSPTSAGNTIYF
v_call: TRBV27; d_call: -; clone_size: -; j_call: TRBJ1-2; cdr3_length: 14; cdr3_nt: TGTGCCAGCAGTTCCCCGGGAGCTAACTATGGCTACACCTTC; cdr3_aa: CASSSPGANYGYTF
v_call: TRBV19; d_call: -; clone_size: once; j_call: TRBJ2-2; cdr3_length: 15; cdr3_nt: TGTGCCAGTGAAAGAGGGGGATCGCCTCCCGGGGAGCTGTTTTTT; cdr3_aa: CASERGGSPPGELFF
v_call: TRBV18; d_call: TRBD2; clone_size: -; j_call: TRBJ2-1; cdr3_length: 16; cdr3_nt: TGTGCCAGCTCACCACCGTCAGCGGGAGGGGGAAATGAGCAGTTCTTC; cdr3_aa: CASSPPSAGGGNEQFF
v_call: TRBV11-1; d_call: TRBD1; clone_size: -; j_call: TRBJ1-1; cdr3_length: 17; cdr3_nt: TGTGCCAGCAGCTTCGCGGGACAGCTAAGCATGAACACTGAAGCTTTCTTT; cdr3_aa: CASSFAGQLSMNTEAFF